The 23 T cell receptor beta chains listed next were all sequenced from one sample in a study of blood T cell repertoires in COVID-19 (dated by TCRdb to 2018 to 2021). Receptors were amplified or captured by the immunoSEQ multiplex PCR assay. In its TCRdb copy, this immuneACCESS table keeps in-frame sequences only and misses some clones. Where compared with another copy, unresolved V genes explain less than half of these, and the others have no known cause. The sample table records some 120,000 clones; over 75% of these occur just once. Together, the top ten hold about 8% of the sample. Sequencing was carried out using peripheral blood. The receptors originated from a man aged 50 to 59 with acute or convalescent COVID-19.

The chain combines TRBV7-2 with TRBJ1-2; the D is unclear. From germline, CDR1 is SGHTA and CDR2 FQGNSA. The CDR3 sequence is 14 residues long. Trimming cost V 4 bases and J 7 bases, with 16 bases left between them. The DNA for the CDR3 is TGTGCCAGCAGCTCGCCAGAGGTGTTGCGTGGCTACACCTTC. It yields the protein CASSSPEVLRGYTF.

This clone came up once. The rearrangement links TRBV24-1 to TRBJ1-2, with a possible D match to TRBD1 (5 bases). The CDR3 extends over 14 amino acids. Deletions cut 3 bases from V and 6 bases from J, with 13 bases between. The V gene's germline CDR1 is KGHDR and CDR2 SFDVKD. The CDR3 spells CATSDPKTVHGYTF. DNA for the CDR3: TGTGCCACCAGTGATCCGAAGACAGTCCATGGCTACACCTTC.

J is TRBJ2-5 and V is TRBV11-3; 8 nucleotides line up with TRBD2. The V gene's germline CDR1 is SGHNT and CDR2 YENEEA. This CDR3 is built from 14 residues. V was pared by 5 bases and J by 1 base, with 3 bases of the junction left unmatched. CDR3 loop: CASSPLAAQETQYF. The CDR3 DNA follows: TGTGCCAGCAGCCCACTAGCGGCCCAAGAGACCCAGTACTTC.

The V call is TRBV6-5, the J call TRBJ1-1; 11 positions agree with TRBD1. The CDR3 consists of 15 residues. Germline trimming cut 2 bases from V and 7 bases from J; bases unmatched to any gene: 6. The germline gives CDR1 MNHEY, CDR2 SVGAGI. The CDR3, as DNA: TGTGCCAGCAGTTACCCGGGACAGGGGGAGAGTGAAGCTTTCTTT. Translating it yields CASSYPGQGESEAFF.

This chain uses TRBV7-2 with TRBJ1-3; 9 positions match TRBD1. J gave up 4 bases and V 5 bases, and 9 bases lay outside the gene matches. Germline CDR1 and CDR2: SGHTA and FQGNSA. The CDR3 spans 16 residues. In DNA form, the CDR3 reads TGTGCCAGCAGCCGCAGGGACAGGGCTTTAGGAAACACCATATATTTT. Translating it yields CASSRRDRALGNTIYF.

In nucleotides, the CDR3 is TGTGCCAGCAGTTCCTTCTATGGCTACACCTTC. This encodes CASSSFYGYTF. The genes are TRBV12-3 or TRBV12-4 and TRBJ1-2; D uncertain. V was shortened by 4 bases and J by 4 bases, with 4 bases between the two germline ends. The CDR3 runs to 11 residues.

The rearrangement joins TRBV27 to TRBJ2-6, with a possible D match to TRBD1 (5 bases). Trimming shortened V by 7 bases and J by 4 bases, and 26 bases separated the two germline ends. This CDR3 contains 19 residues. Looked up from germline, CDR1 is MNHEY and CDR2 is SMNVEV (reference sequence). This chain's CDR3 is CASIPDRPLLVKGANVLTF. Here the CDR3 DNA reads TGTGCCAGCATCCCCGACAGACCCCTTTTGGTGAAGGGGGCCAACGTCCTGACTTTC.

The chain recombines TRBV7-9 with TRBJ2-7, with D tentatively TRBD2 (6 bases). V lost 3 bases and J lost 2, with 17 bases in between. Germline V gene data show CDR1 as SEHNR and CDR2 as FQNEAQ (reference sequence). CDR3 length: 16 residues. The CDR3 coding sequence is TGTGCCAGCAGCTTGGGGCTTGACGGGAGACCCTACGAGCAGTACTTC. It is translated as CASSLGLDGRPYEQYF.

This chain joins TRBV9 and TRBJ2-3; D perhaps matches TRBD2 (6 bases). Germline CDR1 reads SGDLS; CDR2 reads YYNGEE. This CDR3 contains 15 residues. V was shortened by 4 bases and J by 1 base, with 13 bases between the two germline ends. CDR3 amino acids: CASSLRGVGTDTQYF. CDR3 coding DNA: TGTGCCAGCAGCCTACGCGGGGTTGGCACAGATACGCAGTATTTT.

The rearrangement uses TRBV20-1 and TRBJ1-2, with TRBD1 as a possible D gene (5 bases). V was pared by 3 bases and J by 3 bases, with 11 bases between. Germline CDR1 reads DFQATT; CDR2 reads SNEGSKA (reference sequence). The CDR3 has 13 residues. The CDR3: CSASRRGYYGYTF. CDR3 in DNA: TGCAGTGCTAGTCGGCGGGGCTACTATGGCTACACCTTC.

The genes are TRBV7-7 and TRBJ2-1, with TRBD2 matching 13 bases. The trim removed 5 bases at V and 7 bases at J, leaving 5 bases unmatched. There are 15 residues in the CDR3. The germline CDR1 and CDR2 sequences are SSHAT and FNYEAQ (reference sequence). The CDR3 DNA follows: TGTGCCAGCAGCCCGGGACTAGCGGGACTGAATGAGCAGTTCTTC. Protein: CASSPGLAGLNEQFF.

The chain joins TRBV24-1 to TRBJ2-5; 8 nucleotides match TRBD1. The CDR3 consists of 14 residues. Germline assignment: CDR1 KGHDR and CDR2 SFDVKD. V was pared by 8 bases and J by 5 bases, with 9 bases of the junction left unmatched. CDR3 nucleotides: TGTGCCACCAAGGGGATAGGGACAGGCGAGACCCAGTACTTC. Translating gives CATKGIGTGETQYF.

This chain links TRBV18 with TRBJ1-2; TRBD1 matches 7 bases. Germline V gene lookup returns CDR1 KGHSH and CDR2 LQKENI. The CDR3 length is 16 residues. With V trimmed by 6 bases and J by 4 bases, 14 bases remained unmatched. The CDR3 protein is CASSPMIGQDSYGYTF. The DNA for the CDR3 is TGTGCCAGCTCCCCGATGATAGGACAGGACTCCTATGGCTACACCTTC. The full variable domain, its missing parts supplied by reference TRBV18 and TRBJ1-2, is NAGVMQNPRHLVRRRGQEARLRCSPMKGHSHVYWYRQLPEEGLKFMVYLQKENIIDESGMPKERFSAEFPKEGPSILRIQQVVRGDSAAYFCASSPMIGQDSYGYTFGSGTRLTVV.

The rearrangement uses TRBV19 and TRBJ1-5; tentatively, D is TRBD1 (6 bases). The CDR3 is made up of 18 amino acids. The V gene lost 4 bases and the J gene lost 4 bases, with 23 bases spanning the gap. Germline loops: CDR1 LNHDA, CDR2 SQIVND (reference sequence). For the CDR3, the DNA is TGTGCCAGTAGTAAAGCAGTAGCGGGACCGAGGGGGAATCAGCCCCAGCATTTT. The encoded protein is CASSKAVAGPRGNQPQHF.

CDR3 sequence: CASSRTGGNTEAFF. The CDR3 nucleotides read TGCGCCAGCAGTCGGACAGGGGGGAACACTGAAGCTTTCTTT. The chain employs TRBV5-1 and TRBJ1-1; 10 bases match TRBD1. The CDR3 extends over 14 amino acids. V was pared by 5 bases and J by 1 base, with 2 bases of the junction left unmatched. The germline CDR1 and CDR2 sequences are SGHRS and YFSETQ.

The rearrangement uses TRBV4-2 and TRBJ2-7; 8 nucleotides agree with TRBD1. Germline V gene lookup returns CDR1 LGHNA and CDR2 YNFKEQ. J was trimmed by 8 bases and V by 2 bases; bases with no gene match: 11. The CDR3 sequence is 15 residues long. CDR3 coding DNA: TGTGCCAGCAGCCAACGGACAGGGAACCTACGACAGCAGTACTTC. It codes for CASSQRTGNLRQQYF.

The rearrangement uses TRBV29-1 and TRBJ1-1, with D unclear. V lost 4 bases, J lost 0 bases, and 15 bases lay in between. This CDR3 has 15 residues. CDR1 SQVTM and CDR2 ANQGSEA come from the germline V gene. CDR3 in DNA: TGCAGCGTTGTTGCAGATTTGGGCATGAACACTGAAGCTTTCTTT. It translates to CSVVADLGMNTEAFF. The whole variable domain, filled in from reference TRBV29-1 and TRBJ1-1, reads SAVISQKPSRDICQRGTSLTIQCQVDSQVTMMFWYRQQPGQSLTLIATANQGSEATYESGFVIDKFPISRPNLTFSTLTVSNMSPEDSSIYLCSVVADLGMNTEAFFGQGTRLTVV.

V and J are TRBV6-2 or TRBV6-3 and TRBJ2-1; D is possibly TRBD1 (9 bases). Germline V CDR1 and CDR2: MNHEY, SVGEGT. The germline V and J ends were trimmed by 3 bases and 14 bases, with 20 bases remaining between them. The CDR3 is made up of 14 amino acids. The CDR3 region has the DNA TGTGCCAGCAGTTATCCCGGGGGGGACAGGGACAAGTTCTTC. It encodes CASSYPGGDRDKFF.

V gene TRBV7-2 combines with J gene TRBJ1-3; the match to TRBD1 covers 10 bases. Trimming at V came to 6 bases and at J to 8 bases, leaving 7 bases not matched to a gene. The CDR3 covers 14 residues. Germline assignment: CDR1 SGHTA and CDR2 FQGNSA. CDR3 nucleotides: TGTGCCAGCAGTCGACAGGGGGCAATGGACACCATATATTTT. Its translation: CASSRQGAMDTIYF.

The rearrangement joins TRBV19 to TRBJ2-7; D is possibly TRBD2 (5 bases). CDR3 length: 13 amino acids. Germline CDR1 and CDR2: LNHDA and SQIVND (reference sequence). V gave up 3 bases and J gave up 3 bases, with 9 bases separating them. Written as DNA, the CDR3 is TGTGCCAGTAGTATGTCTGGGAGCTACGAGCAGTACTTC. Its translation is CASSMSGSYEQYF.

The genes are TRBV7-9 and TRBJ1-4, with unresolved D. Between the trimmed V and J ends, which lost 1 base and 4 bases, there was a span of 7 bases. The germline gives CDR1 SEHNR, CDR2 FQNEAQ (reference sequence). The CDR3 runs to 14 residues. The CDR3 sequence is CASSLGLRNEKLFF. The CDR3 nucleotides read TGTGCCAGCAGCTTAGGCCTGCGTAATGAAAAACTGTTTTTT.

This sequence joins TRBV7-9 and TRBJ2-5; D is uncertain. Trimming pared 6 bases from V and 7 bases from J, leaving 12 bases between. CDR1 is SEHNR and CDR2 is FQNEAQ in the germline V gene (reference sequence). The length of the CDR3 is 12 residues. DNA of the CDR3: TGTGCCAGCAGTTTTTCGCCGGGGACCCAGTACTTC. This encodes CASSFSPGTQYF. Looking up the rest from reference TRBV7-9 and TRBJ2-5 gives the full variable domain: DTGVSQNPRHKITKRGQNVTFRCDPISEHNRLYWYRQTLGQGPEFLTYFQNEAQLEKSRLLSDRFSAERPKGSFSTLEIQRTEQGDSAMYLCASSFSPGTQYFGPGTRLLVL.

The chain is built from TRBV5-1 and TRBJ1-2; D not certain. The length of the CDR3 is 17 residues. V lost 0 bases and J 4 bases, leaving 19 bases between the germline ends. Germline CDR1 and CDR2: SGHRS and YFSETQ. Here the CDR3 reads CASSLVDTLSPSYGYTF. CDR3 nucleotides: TGCGCCAGCAGCTTGGTTGACACCTTGAGCCCCTCCTATGGCTACACCTTC.